These T cell receptor beta chains were read from a single sample in a study of immune cell composition in non-small cell lung cancer. Profiling relied on immunoSEQ multiplex PCR, and the TCRdb table lists in-frame clones only, not all of them. The data show around 6,000 clones, around 80% seen once. The sample was lung tumor tissue. The receptors were gathered from a human donor with non-small cell lung cancer. Each CDR3 is given with its conserved first and last residue. Fields, in order: J gene, V gene, D gene, clone size, CDR3 protein, CDR3 DNA. D genes are given only for firm matches. Clone size is shown for a subset of rows, as once, few, many or a class of expanded clone.

TRBJ1-1	TRBV6-5	-	-	CASRRDRRNTEAFF	TGTGCCAGCAGACGTGACAGGAGGAACACTGAAGCTTTCTTT
TRBJ2-3	TRBV7-6	-	-	CASSAAPGTDTQYF	TGTGCCAGCAGCGCCGCCCCGGGCACAGATACGCAGTATTTT
TRBJ2-5	TRBV11-2	TRBD1	-	CASSLDRGTGIGETQYF	TGTGCCAGCAGCTTAGATCGAGGGACAGGGATTGGGGAGACCCAGTACTTC
TRBJ2-7	TRBV20-1	-	-	CSADRRDEQYF	TGCAGTGCAGACAGGCGTGACGAGCAGTACTTC
TRBJ2-2	TRBV10-3	TRBD1	-	CAIGGDRDSGELFF	TGTGCCATCGGGGGGGACAGGGATTCCGGGGAGCTGTTTTTT
TRBJ2-3	TRBV2	-	once	CASSEWVATDTQYF	TGTGCCAGCAGTGAATGGGTAGCAACAGATACGCAGTATTTT
TRBJ2-7	TRBV4-1	-	-	CASSQYPGGTYEQYF	TGCGCCAGCAGCCAATACCCTGGGGGCACCTACGAGCAGTACTTC
TRBJ2-3	TRBV9	TRBD2	once	CASSRLAGSTDTQYF	TGTGCCAGCAGCCGACTAGCGGGGAGCACAGATACGCAGTATTTT
TRBJ2-7	TRBV6-1	TRBD1	-	CASSALAGGPRPITYEQYF	TGTGCCAGCAGTGCCTTGGCAGGGGGACCTCGCCCGATAACCTACGAGCAGTACTTC
TRBJ1-2	TRBV7-9	-	-	CASSWGGTGYTF	TGTGCCAGCAGCTGGGGCGGGACCGGCTACACCTTC
TRBJ2-1	TRBV5-1	-	-	CASRLSVASSYNEQFF	TGCGCCAGCCGCCTGTCTGTTGCCAGCTCCTACAATGAGCAGTTCTTC
TRBJ2-5	TRBV6-6	-	-	CASSYISGGHETQYF	TGTGCCAGCAGTTATATAAGCGGAGGGCACGAGACCCAGTACTTC
TRBJ1-1	TRBV10-3	-	few	CAIKSGLGGSGTEAFF	TGTGCCATCAAATCTGGGCTGGGGGGTTCGGGTACTGAAGCTTTCTTT
TRBJ2-5	TRBV25-1	-	-	CATEHAQETQYF	TGTGCCACCGAACACGCTCAAGAGACCCAGTACTTC
TRBJ1-5	TRBV18	TRBD1	-	CASSARDRASNQPQHF	TGTGCCAGCTCAGCCCGGGACAGGGCAAGCAATCAGCCCCAGCATTTT
TRBJ2-3	TRBV5-1	TRBD2	-	CASSLSGGAGDTQYF	TGCGCCAGCAGCTTGAGCGGGGGGGCAGGAGATACGCAGTATTTT
TRBJ2-3	TRBV9	TRBD2	-	CASSVSGASIDTQYF	TGTGCCAGCAGCGTGAGCGGGGCGAGTATAGATACGCAGTATTTT
TRBJ1-5	TRBV23-1	-	-	CASSPKTGTSNQPQHF	TGCGCCAGCAGTCCGAAAACAGGGACCAGCAATCAGCCCCAGCATTTT
TRBJ2-7	TRBV6-5	TRBD1	-	CASSFTGGTSYEQYF	TGTGCCAGCAGTTTTACAGGGGGAACCTCCTACGAGCAGTACTTC
TRBJ2-4	TRBV5-4	TRBD2	-	CASSLRLAGVAKNIQYF	TGTGCCAGCAGCTTGCGTCTAGCGGGGGTAGCCAAAAACATTCAGTACTTC
TRBJ2-5	TRBV7-6	TRBD1	once	CASSLPGQGRETQYF	TGTGCCAGCAGCTTACCGGGACAGGGTCGGGAGACCCAGTACTTC
TRBJ2-4	TRBV5-4	-	-	CASSLELNDIQYF	TGTGCCAGCAGCTTGGAGCTAAACGACATTCAGTACTTC
TRBJ1-1	TRBV10-3	-	once	CATRFSGERSEAFF	TGTGCCACTCGATTCTCGGGGGAGCGGTCTGAAGCTTTCTTT
TRBJ1-1	TRBV18	-	-	CASSPGRGEAFF	TGTGCCAGCTCACCAGGTAGGGGGGAAGCTTTCTTT
TRBJ2-3	TRBV29-1	-	-	CSVVGAGVSDTQYF	TGCAGCGTTGTGGGGGCGGGGGTTTCAGATACGCAGTATTTT
TRBJ2-1	TRBV28	-	-	CASSLQGKVNEQFF	TGTGCCAGCAGTTTACAGGGGAAGGTCAATGAGCAGTTCTTC
TRBJ1-6	TRBV5-4	-	-	CASSLLNSPLHF	TGTGCCAGCAGCCTACTTAATTCACCCCTCCACTTT
TRBJ2-2	TRBV29-1	-	few	CSVEGRGGNTGELFF	TGCAGCGTTGAAGGTCGAGGAGGAAACACCGGGGAGCTGTTTTTT
TRBJ1-1	TRBV2	TRBD1	once	CASRGDRNTEAFF	TGTGCCAGCAGAGGGGACAGGAACACTGAAGCTTTCTTT
TRBJ1-2	TRBV10-2	TRBD1	few	CASSESRQGLGYTF	TGCGCCAGCAGTGAGTCGAGACAGGGGCTGGGCTACACCTTC
TRBJ1-4	TRBV7-9	TRBD1	-	CASSSQGTDKKLFF	TGTGCCAGCAGCTCACAGGGGACCGATAAAAAACTGTTTTTT
TRBJ2-1	TRBV5-5	-	-	CASSFETTNNEQFF	TGTGCCAGCAGCTTTGAGACTACTAACAATGAGCAGTTCTTC
TRBJ2-4	TRBV5-1	TRBD2	few	CASSPWTSGGATKNIQYF	TGCGCCAGCAGCCCCTGGACTAGCGGGGGGGCGACCAAAAACATTCAGTACTTC
TRBJ2-2	TRBV10-1	-	few	CASSRETNTGELFF	TGCGCCAGCAGTAGGGAGACGAACACCGGGGAGCTGTTTTTT
TRBJ1-2	TRBV4-1	TRBD1	-	CASSHGTGEGYTF	TGCGCCAGCAGCCACGGGACAGGGGAAGGCTACACCTTC
TRBJ1-5	TRBV10-3	TRBD1	-	CAISGTGSEPQHF	TGTGCCATCAGTGGGACAGGGTCCGAGCCCCAGCATTTT
TRBJ2-2	TRBV28	TRBD2	-	CASSWLLAGTNTGELFF	TGTGCCAGCAGTTGGCTCCTAGCGGGGACGAACACCGGGGAGCTGTTTTTT
TRBJ1-1	TRBV5-6	-	medium-sized	CASSLGQVMNTEAFF	TGTGCCAGCAGCTTGGGGCAGGTGATGAACACTGAAGCTTTCTTT
TRBJ1-4	TRBV7-9	-	-	CASSSTGSEEKLFF	TGTGCCAGCAGCTCGACGGGGTCAGAAGAAAAACTGTTTTTT
TRBJ2-1	TRBV2	-	-	CAANTDNEQFF	TGTGCCGCCAACACAGACAATGAGCAGTTCTTC
TRBJ2-5	TRBV28	-	-	CASSLNNQETQYF	TGTGCCAGCAGTTTAAATAACCAAGAGACCCAGTACTTC
TRBJ1-1	TRBV28	TRBD1	-	CASSIQGFRTEAFF	TGTGCCAGCAGTATACAGGGGTTTAGGACTGAAGCTTTCTTT
TRBJ1-1	TRBV29-1	TRBD1	-	CSLRTGNLMNTEAFF	TGCAGCCTTAGGACAGGGAACCTAATGAACACTGAAGCTTTCTTT
TRBJ2-7	TRBV11-3	TRBD2	-	CASSSTSSGGARYF	TGTGCCAGCAGCTCTACTTCTAGCGGGGGGGCACGATACTTC
TRBJ1-3	TRBV10-3	TRBD1	-	CAISQTGSSLGNTIYF	TGTGCCATCAGCCAGACAGGGTCCTCTCTCGGAAACACCATATATTTT
TRBJ2-3	TRBV11-3	TRBD2	-	CASSQGGRVLPDTQYF	TGTGCCAGCAGCCAAGGCGGGAGAGTACTACCAGATACGCAGTATTTT